This TCR beta chain appears in the sequencing data of a study of blood T cells in healthy people across ages. The V end lost 0 bases, the J end lost 2 bases, and 11 bases lay between the germline ends. Germline V gene data show CDR1 as SGHRS and CDR2 as YFSETQ. The length of the CDR3 is 16 residues. Through a sample-barcoded 5' primer and a J-beta primer mix, a second PCR was run for 7 to 11 cycles. Through a template-switch adaptor with 12 random nucleotides, each cDNA molecule received a tag. The study obtained at least 2.5 million CDR3-containing paired-end reads from every sample. Each CDR3 protein is one row after TCRdb ran MiXCR on the 5' RACE reads. Found here are 270,000 or so distinct CDR3 sequences, roughly 27% of them singletons; the top ten hold around 30%.

The rearrangement joins TRBV5-1 to TRBJ2-2; a possible D gene is TRBD2 (6 bases). Sequencing was performed on blood. The clonotype originates from a woman in her 70s in good health. The CDR3 coding sequence is TGCGCCAGCAGCTTGGTCGGAGGGATAAACACCGGGGAGCTGTTTTTT. Amino acid sequence: CASSLVGGINTGELFF.